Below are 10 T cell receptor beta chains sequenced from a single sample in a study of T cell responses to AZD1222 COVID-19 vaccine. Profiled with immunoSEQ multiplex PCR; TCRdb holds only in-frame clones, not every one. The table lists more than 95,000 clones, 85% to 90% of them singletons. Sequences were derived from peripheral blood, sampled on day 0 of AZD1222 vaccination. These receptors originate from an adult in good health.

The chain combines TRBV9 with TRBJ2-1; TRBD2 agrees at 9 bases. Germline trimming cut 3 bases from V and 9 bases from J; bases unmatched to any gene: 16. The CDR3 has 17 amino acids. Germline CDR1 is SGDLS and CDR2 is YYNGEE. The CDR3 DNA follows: TGTGCCAGCAGCGCCCCCCAGGAAGCGGGAGGTCGTGCTGAGCAGTTCTTC. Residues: CASSAPQEAGGRAEQFF.

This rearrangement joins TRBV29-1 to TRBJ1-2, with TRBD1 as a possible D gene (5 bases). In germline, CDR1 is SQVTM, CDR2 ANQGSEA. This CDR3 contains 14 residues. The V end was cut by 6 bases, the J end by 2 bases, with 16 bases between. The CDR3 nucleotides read TGCAGCGTGCGGGAGACAGAAGCCAACTATGGCTACACCTTC. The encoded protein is CSVRETEANYGYTF.

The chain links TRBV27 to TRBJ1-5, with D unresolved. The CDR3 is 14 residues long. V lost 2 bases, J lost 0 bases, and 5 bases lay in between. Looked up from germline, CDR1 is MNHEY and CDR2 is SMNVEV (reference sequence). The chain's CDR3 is CASSLAGSNQPQHF. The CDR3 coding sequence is TGTGCCAGCAGTTTAGCTGGTAGCAATCAGCCCCAGCATTTT.

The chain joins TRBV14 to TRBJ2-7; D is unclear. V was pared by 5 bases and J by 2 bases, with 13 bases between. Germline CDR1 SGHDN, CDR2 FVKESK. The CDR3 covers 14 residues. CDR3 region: CASSTWTVAYEQYF. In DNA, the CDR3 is TGTGCCAGCAGCACATGGACGGTGGCCTACGAGCAGTACTTC.

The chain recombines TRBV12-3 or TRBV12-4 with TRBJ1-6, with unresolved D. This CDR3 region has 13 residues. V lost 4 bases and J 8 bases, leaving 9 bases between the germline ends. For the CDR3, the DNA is TGTGCCAGCAGTTCAACCGAGGATTCACCCCTCCACTTT. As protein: CASSSTEDSPLHF.

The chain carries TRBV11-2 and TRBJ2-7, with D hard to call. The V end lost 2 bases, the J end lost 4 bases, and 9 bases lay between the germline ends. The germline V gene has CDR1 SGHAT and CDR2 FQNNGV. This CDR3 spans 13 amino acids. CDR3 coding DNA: TGTGCCAGCAGCTTAATGTCGTTGTACGAGCAGTACTTC. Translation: CASSLMSLYEQYF.

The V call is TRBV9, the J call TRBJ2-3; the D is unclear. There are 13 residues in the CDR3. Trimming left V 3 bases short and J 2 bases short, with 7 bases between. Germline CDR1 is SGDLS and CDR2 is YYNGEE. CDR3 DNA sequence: TGTGCCAGCAGCGAGCTCCCCACAGATACGCAGTATTTT. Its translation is CASSELPTDTQYF. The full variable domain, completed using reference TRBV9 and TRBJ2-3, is DSGVTQTPKHLITATGQRVTLRCSPRSGDLSVYWYQQSLDQGLQFLIQYYNGEERAKGNILERFSAQQFPDLHSELNLSSLELGDSALYFCASSELPTDTQYFGPGTRLTVL.

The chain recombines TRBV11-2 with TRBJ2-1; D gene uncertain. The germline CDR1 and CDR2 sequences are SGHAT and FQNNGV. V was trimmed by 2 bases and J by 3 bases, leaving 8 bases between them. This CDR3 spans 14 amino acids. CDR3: CASSLQQNYNEQFF. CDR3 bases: TGTGCCAGCAGCTTACAACAGAACTACAATGAGCAGTTCTTC.

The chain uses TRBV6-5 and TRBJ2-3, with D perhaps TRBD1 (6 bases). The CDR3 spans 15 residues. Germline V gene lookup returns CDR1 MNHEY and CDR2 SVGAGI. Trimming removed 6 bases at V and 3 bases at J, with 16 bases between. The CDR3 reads CASRPGRGGTDTQYF. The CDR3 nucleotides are TGTGCCAGCAGGCCAGGGAGAGGGGGTACAGATACGCAGTATTTT.

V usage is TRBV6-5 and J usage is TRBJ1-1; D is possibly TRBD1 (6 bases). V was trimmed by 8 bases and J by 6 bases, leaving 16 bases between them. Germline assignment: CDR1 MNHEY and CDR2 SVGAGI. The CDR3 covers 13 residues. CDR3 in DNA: TGTGCCAGCCGGACAGCCAAGATTCCTGAAGCTTTCTTT. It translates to CASRTAKIPEAFF.